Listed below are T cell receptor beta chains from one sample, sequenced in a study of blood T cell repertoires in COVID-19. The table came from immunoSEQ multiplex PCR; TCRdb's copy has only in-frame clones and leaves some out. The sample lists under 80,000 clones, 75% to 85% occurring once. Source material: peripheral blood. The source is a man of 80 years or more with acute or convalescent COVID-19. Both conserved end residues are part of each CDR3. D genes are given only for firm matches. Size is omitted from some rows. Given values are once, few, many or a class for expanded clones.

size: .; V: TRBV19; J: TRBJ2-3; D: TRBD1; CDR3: CASSLGQGGDTQYF; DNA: TGTGCCAGTAGCCTTGGACAGGGAGGAGATACGCAGTATTTT
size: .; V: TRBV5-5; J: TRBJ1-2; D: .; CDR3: CASSFDIGPDYGYTF; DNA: TGTGCCAGCAGTTTCGACATAGGCCCTGACTATGGCTACACCTTC
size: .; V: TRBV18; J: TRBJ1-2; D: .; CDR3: CASSPGTLGGYTF; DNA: TGTGCCAGCTCCCCCGGGACATTAGGAGGCTACACCTTC
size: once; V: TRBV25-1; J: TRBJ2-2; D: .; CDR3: CASSVSGATLTGELFF; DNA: TGTGCCAGCAGTGTCTCTGGGGCAACACTCACCGGGGAGCTGTTTTTT
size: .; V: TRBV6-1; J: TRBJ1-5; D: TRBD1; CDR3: CASSAQGTGIGQPQHF; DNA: TGTGCCAGCAGTGCCCAAGGGACAGGGATTGGTCAGCCCCAGCATTTT
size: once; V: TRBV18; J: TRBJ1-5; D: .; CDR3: CASSLYAYSNQPQHF; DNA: TGTGCCAGCTCACTATACGCCTATAGCAATCAGCCCCAGCATTTT
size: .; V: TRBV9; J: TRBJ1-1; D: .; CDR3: CASSTGYTNTEAFF; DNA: TGTGCCAGCAGTACAGGGTACACGAACACTGAAGCTTTCTTT
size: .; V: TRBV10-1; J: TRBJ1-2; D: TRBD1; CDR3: CASSGGQGPNYGYTF; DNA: TGCGCCAGCAGTGGGGGACAGGGGCCTAACTATGGCTACACCTTC
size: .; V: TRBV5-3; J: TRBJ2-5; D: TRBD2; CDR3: CARRLAGEPAETQYF; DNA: TGTGCCAGAAGGCTAGCGGGAGAGCCCGCGGAGACCCAGTACTTC
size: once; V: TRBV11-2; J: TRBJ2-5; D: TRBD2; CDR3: CASSPGLAAQETQYF; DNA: TGTGCCAGCAGCCCGGGACTAGCGGCTCAAGAGACCCAGTACTTC
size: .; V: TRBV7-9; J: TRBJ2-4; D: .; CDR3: CASSLAWQGLAKNIQYF; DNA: TGTGCCAGCAGCTTAGCTTGGCAGGGATTAGCCAAAAACATTCAGTACTTC
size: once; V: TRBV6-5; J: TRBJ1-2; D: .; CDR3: CASRPTANYGYTF; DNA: TGTGCCAGCAGGCCGACTGCGAACTATGGCTACACCTTC
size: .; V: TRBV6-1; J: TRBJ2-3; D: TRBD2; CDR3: CASSATRTSGYTDTQYF; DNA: TGTGCCAGCAGTGCTACCAGGACTAGCGGATACACAGATACGCAGTATTTT
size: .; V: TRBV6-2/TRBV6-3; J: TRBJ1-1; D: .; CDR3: CASSEVLNTEAFF; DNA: TGTGCCAGCAGTGAGGTTTTGAACACTGAAGCTTTCTTT
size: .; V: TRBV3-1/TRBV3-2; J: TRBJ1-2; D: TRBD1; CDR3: CASSQLPGQRYYGYTF; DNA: TGTGCCAGCAGCCAGCTACCGGGACAGCGATACTATGGCTACACCTTC
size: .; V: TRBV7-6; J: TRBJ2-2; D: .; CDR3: CASSERTANTGELFF; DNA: TGTGCCAGCAGCGAGAGGACAGCGAACACCGGGGAGCTGTTTTTT
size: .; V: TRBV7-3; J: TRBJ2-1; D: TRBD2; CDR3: CASSAVAGGGNEQFF; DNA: TGTGCCAGCAGCGCTGTAGCGGGAGGGGGCAATGAGCAGTTCTTC
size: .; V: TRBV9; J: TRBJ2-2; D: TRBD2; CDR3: CASSVALAGNTGELFF; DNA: TGTGCCAGCAGCGTAGCCTTAGCGGGTAACACCGGGGAGCTGTTTTTT
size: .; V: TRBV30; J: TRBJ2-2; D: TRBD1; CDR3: CAWSVLGTGAGELFF; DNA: TGTGCCTGGAGTGTACTAGGGACAGGGGCCGGGGAGCTGTTTTTT
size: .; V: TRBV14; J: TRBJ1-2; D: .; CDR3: CASSQTENYGYTF; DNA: TGTGCCAGCAGCCAAACAGAAAACTATGGCTACACCTTC
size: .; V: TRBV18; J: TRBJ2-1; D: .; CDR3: CASSPITGYNEQFF; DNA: TGTGCCAGCTCACCGATAACAGGGTACAATGAGCAGTTCTTC
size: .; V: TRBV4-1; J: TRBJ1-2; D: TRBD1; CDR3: CASSLLGQNYGYTF; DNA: TGCGCCAGCAGCCTTTTGGGACAGAACTATGGCTACACCTTC
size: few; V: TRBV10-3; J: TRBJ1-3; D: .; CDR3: CAIRAPPGNTIYF; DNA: TGTGCCATCAGGGCCCCGCCGGGAAACACCATATATTTT
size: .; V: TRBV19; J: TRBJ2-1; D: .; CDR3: CASSMTVNNEQFF; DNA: TGTGCCAGTAGTATGACAGTAAACAATGAGCAGTTCTTC
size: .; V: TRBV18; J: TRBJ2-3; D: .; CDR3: CASLATSTDTQYF; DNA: TGTGCCTCCCTAGCGACTAGCACAGATACGCAGTATTTT
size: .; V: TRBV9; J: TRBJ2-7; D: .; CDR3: CASSQGIEYEQYF; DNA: TGTGCCAGCAGCCAGGGGATTGAGTACGAGCAGTACTTC
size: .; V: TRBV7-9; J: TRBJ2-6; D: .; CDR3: CASLISGANVLTF; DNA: TGTGCCAGCTTAATCTCTGGGGCCAACGTCCTGACTTTC
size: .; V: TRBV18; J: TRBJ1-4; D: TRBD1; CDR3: CASSPPSTGGATNEKLFF; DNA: TGTGCCAGCTCACCCCCTTCTACAGGGGGCGCGACTAATGAAAAACTGTTTTTT
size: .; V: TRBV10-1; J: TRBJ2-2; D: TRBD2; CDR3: CASSDSGTRNTGELFF; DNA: TGCGCCAGCAGTGATTCCGGGACTAGGAACACCGGGGAGCTGTTTTTT
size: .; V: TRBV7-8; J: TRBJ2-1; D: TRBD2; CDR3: CASSWGTSGNEQFF; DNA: TGTGCCAGCAGCTGGGGGACTAGCGGTAATGAGCAGTTCTTC
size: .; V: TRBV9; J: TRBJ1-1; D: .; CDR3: CASSGRQVPTEAFF; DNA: TGTGCCAGCAGCGGTAGACAGGTCCCCACTGAAGCTTTCTTT
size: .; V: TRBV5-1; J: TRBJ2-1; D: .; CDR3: CASGDSEQFF; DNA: TGCGCCAGCGGTGACAGTGAGCAGTTCTTC
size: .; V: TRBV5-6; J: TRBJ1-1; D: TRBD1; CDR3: CASSTRTGKGAEAFF; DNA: TGTGCCAGCAGCACACGGACAGGGAAAGGCGCTGAAGCTTTCTTT
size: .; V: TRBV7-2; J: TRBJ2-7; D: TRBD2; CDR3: CASSLIGTSGAPTYEQYF; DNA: TGTGCCAGCAGCCTAATCGGGACTAGCGGGGCGCCCACCTACGAGCAGTACTTC
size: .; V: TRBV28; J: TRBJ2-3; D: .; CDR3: CASSLRAHTQYF; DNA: TGTGCCAGCAGTCTCAGGGCTCATACGCAGTATTTT
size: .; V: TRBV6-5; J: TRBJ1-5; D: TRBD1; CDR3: CASRPQGAGQPQHF; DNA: TGTGCCAGCAGACCCCAGGGGGCAGGACAGCCCCAGCATTTT
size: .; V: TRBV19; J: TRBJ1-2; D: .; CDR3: CASTSNLGRTRRANYGYTF; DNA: TGTGCCAGTACCTCAAACTTGGGGAGGACCAGACGAGCTAACTATGGCTACACCTTC
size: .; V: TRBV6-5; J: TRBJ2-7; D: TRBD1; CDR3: CASSYSGQDYEQYF; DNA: TGTGCCAGCAGTTACTCGGGACAGGACTACGAGCAGTACTTC
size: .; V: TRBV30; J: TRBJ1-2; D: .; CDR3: CAWSVLKTGPNYQNYGYTF; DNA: TGTGCCTGGAGTGTACTTAAGACAGGTCCCAATTACCAAAACTATGGCTACACCTTC
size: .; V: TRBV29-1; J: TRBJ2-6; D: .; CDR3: CSVPGGSGANVLTF; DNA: TGCAGCGTCCCCGGAGGGTCTGGGGCCAACGTCCTGACTTTC
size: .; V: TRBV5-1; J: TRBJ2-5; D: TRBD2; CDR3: CASSLSGTSGIGQETQYF; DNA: TGCGCCAGCAGCTTGTCGGGGACTAGCGGGATTGGACAAGAGACCCAGTACTTC
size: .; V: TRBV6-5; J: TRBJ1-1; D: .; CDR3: CASSYSMGGTEAFF; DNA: TGTGCCAGCAGTTACTCGATGGGGGGTACTGAAGCTTTCTTT
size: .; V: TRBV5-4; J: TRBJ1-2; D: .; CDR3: CASSEGEYGYTF; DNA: TGTGCCAGCAGCGAGGGGGAGTATGGCTACACCTTC
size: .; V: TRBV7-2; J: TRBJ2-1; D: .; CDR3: CASSLNGNSYNEQFF; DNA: TGTGCCAGCAGCTTAAACGGGAACTCCTACAATGAGCAGTTCTTC
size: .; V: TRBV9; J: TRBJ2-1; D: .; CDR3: CASSVAGIGGGDEQFF; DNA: TGTGCCAGCAGCGTAGCGGGGATTGGGGGAGGTGATGAGCAGTTCTTC
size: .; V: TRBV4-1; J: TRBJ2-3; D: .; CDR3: CASSQNKLVGQTDTQYF; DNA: TGCGCCAGCAGCCAAAATAAACTAGTTGGTCAGACAGATACGCAGTATTTT
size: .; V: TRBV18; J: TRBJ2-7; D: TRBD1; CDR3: CASRLRGPNEQYF; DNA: TGTGCCAGCCGGTTAAGGGGGCCCAACGAGCAGTACTTC
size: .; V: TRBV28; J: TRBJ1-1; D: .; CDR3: CASKLPSDSLNTEAFF; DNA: TGTGCCAGCAAATTACCAAGCGACAGTTTGAACACTGAAGCTTTCTTT
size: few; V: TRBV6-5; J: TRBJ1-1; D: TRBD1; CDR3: CASRPGQGVNTEAFF; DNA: TGTGCCAGCAGACCGGGACAGGGGGTGAACACTGAAGCTTTCTTT
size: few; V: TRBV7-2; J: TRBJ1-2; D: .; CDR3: CASSSRTDFYGYTF; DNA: TGTGCCAGCAGCTCGAGGACAGACTTCTATGGCTACACCTTC
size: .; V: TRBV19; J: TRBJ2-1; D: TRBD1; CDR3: CASSRVGTEYNEQFF; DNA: TGTGCCAGTAGTCGGGTGGGGACAGAGTACAATGAGCAGTTCTTC
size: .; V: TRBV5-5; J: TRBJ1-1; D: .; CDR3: CASSLSGGNTEAFF; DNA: TGTGCCAGCAGCTTGTCCGGGGGGAACACTGAAGCTTTCTTT
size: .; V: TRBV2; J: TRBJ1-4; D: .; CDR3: CASTYRQATNEKLFF; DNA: TGTGCCAGCACCTACAGACAAGCAACTAATGAAAAACTGTTTTTT
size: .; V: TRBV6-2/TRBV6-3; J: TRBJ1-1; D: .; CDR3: CASSPTRYRTDMNTEAFF; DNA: TGTGCCAGCAGTCCCACAAGATACAGGACAGACATGAACACTGAAGCTTTCTTT
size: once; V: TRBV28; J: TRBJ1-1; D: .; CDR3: CASSQGGGLETEAFF; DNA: TGTGCCAGCAGCCAAGGGGGGGGCTTGGAAACTGAAGCTTTCTTT
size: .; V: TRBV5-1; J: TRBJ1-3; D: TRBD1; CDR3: CASSEDRRANTIYF; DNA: TGCGCCAGCAGCGAGGACAGGAGGGCCAACACCATATATTTT
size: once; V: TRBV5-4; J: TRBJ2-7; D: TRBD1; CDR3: CASSLGIGTGGYEQYF; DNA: TGTGCCAGCAGCTTGGGCATTGGGACAGGGGGGTACGAGCAGTACTTC
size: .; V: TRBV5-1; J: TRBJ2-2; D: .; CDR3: CASSFRPRGTGELFF; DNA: TGCGCCAGCAGCTTCCGGCCTCGGGGTACCGGGGAGCTGTTTTTT
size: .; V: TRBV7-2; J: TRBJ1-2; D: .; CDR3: CASSPRVVNYNYGYTF; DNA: TGTGCCAGCAGCCCCAGGGTGGTTAATTATAACTATGGCTACACCTTC